This T cell receptor beta chain originates from a study of blood T cell repertoires in COVID-19. Study in general: The United States, Italy and Spain supplied acute and convalescent COVID-19 samples.

Under the authors' procedure: Amplified reference gene primers provided the basis for estimating nucleated cell counts. The assay was immunoSEQ multiplex PCR, and TCRdb's table has in-frame clones only and misses some. The V and J calls and clone size are taken from that table; D and trimming were inferred from the DNA. The sample shows 300,000 or so clones, more than 75% of them seen only once. Germline-derived CDR1 and CDR2 are LNHDA and SQIVND (reference sequence). The CDR3 is 16 residues long. V lost 7 bases to trimming and J lost 0 bases; unmatched junction nucleotides: 11. The clonotype originates from a woman aged 50 to 60 who had recovered from COVID-19. The rearrangement joins TRBV19 to TRBJ1-1; 7 bases are a match to TRBD1. The material sequenced was peripheral blood. CDR3 coding DNA: TGTGCCAGTAATCATGGGGGACAGATTATGAACACTGAAGCTTTCTTT. Protein product: CASNHGGQIMNTEAFF.